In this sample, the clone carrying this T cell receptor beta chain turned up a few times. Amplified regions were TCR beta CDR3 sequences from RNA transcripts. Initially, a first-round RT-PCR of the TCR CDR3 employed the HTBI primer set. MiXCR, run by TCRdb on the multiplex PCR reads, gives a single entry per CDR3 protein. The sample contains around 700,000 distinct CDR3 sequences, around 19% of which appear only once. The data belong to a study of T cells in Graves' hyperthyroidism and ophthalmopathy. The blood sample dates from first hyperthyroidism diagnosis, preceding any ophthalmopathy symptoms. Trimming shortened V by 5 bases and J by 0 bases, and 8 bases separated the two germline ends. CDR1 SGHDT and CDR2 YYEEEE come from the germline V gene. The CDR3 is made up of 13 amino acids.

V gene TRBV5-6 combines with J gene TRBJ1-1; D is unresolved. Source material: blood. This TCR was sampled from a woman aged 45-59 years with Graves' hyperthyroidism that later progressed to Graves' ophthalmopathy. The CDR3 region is CASRRLLNTEAFF. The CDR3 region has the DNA TGTGCCAGCAGGCGCCTTCTGAACACTGAAGCTTTCTTT. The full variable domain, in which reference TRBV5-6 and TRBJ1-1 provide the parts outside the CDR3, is DAGVTQSPTHLIKTRGQQVTLRCSPKSGHDTVSWYQQALGQGPQFIFQYYEEEERQRGNFPDRFSGHQFPNYSSELNVNALLLGDSALYLCASRRLLNTEAFFGQGTRLTVV.